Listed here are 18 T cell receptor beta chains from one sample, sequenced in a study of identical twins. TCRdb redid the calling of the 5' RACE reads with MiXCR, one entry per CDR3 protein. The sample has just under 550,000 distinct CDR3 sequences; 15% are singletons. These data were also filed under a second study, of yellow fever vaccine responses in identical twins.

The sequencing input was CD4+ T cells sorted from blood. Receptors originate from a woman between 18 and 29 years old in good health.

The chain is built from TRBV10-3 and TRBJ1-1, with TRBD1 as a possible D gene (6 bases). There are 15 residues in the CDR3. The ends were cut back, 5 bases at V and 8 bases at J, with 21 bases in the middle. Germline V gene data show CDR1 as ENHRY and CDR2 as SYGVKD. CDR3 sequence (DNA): TGTGCCATCAGTAAACAGGGTCCCGGGCAACGAGAAGCTTTCTTT. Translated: CAISKQGPGQREAFF.

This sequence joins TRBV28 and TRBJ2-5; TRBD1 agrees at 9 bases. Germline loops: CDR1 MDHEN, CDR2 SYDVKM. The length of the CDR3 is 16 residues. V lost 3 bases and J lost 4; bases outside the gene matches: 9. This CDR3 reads CASSLWTGVWGETQYF. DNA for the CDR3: TGTGCCAGCAGTTTGTGGACAGGGGTCTGGGGAGAGACCCAGTACTTC.

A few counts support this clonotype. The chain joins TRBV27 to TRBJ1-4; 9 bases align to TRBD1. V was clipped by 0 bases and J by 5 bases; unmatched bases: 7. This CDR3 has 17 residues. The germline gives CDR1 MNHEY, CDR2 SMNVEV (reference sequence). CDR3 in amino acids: CASSLSFNGQGNEKLFF. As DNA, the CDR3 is TGTGCCAGCAGTTTATCGTTTAACGGACAGGGGAATGAAAAACTGTTTTTT.

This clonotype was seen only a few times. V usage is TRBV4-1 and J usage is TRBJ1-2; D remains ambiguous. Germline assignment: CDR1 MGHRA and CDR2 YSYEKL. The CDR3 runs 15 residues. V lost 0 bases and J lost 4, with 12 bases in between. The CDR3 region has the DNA TGCGCCAGCAGCCAAGAAAGGGATTGGGGCTATGGCTACACCTTC. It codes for CASSQERDWGYGYTF.

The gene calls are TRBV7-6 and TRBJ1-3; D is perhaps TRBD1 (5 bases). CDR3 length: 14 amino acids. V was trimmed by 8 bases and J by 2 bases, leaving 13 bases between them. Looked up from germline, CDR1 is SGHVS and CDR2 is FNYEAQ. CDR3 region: CASASGTAGNTIYF. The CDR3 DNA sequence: TGTGCCAGCGCGTCCGGGACGGCTGGAAACACCATATATTTT.

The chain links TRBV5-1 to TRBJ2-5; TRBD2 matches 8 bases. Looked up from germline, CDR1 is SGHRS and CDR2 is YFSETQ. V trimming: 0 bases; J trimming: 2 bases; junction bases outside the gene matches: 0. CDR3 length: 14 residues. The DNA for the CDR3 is TGCGCCAGCAGCTTGGAGCGGGGGCAAGAGACCCAGTACTTC. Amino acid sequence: CASSLERGQETQYF.

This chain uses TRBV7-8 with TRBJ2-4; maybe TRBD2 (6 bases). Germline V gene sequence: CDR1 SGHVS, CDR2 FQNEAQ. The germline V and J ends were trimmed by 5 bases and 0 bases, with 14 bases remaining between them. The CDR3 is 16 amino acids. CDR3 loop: CASSPRDGLAKNIQYF. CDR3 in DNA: TGTGCCAGCAGCCCGCGGGACGGACTAGCCAAAAACATTCAGTACTTC.

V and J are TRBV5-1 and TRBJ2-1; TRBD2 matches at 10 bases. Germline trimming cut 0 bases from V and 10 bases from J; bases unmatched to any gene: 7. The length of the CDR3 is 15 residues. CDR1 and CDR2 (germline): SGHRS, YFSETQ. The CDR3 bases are TGCGCCAGCAGCTTGGTATCTAGCGGGAGTCAGGAGCAGTTCTTC. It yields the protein CASSLVSSGSQEQFF.

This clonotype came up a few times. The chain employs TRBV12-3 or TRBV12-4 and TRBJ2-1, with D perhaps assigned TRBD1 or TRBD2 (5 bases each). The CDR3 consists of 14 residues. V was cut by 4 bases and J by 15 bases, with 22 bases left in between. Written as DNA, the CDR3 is TGTGCCAGCAGTTCCGGGCCGACTCAGGGACCGTTGTTCTTC. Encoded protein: CASSSGPTQGPLFF.

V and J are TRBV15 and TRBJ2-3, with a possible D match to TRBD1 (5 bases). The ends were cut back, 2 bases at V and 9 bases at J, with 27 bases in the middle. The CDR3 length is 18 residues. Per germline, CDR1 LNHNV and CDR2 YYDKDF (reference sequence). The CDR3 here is CATSRRDARLGQVGTQYF. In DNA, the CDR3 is TGTGCCACCAGCAGACGAGACGCCAGACTGGGGCAAGTTGGGACGCAGTATTTT.

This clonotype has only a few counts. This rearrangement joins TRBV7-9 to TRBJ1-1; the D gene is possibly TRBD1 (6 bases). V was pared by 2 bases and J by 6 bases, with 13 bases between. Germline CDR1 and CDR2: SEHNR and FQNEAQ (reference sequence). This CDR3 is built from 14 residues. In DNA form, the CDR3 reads TGTGCCAGCAGCTTAAGGGGGGGCGAGTCTGAAGCTTTCTTT. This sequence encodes CASSLRGGESEAFF.

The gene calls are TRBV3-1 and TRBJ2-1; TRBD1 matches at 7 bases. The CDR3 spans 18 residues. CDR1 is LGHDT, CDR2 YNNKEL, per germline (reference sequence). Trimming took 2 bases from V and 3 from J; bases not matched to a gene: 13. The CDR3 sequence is CASSQRTGESTNYNEQFF. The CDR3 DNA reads TGTGCCAGCAGCCAACGTACAGGGGAGTCAACGAACTACAATGAGCAGTTCTTC.

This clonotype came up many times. The CDR3 DNA is TGTGCCAGCAGCTTAGGAGCGGGGAAAAACATTCAGTACTTC. It specifies CASSLGAGKNIQYF. The J gene is TRBJ2-4, the V gene TRBV11-2; 7 bases are shared with TRBD2. The CDR3 consists of 14 residues. V lost 1 base and J lost 4; bases outside the gene matches: 1. CDR1 SGHAT and CDR2 FQNNGV come from the germline V gene.

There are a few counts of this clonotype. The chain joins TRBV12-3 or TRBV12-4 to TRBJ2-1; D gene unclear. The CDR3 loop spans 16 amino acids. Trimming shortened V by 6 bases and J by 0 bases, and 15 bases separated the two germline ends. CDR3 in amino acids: CASRPIQTSSYNEQFF. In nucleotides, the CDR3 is TGTGCCAGCAGACCTATACAGACGAGCTCCTACAATGAGCAGTTCTTC.

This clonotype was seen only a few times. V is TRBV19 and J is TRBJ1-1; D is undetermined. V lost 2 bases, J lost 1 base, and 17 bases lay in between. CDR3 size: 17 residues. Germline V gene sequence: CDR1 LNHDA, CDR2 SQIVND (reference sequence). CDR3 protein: CASSIKRRIMGNTEAFF. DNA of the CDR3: TGTGCCAGTAGTATAAAGCGCCGAATAATGGGGAACACTGAAGCTTTCTTT.

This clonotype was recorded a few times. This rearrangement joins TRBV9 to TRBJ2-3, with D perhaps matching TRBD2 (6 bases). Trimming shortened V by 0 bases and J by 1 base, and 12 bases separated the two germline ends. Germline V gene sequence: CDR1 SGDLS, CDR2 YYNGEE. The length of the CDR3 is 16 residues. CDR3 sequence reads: CASSVAPGEGTDTQYF. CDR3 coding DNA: TGTGCCAGCAGCGTAGCTCCGGGGGAGGGCACAGATACGCAGTATTTT.

CDR3 sequence: CSAGPRSGTDTQYF. The CDR3 nucleotides read TGCAGTGCTGGCCCTAGGAGCGGCACAGATACGCAGTATTTT. V is TRBV20-1 and J is TRBJ2-3; D gene unclear. Germline loops: CDR1 DFQATT, CDR2 SNEGSKA (reference sequence). Trimming pared 5 bases from V and 1 base from J, leaving 13 bases between. This CDR3 contains 14 residues.

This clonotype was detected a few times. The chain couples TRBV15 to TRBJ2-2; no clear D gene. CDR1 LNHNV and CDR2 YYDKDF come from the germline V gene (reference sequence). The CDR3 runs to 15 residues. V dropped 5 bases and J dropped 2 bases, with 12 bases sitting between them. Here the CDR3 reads CATSATSINTGELFF. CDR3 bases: TGTGCCACCAGCGCCACTTCCATAAACACCGGGGAGCTGTTTTTT. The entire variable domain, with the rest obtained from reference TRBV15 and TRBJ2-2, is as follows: DAMVIQNPRYQVTQFGKPVTLSCSQTLNHNVMYWYQQKSSQAPKLLFHYYDKDFNNEADTPDNFQSRRPNTSFCFLDIRSPGLGDTAMYLCATSATSINTGELFFGEGSRLTVL.